The T cell receptor beta chain described here comes from a study of control samples from healthy donors and cancer patients. V gave up 4 bases and J gave up 6 bases, with 19 bases separating them. The CDR3 loop spans 15 amino acids. In germline, CDR1 is SGDLS, CDR2 YYNGEE. Assay used: immunoSEQ multiplex PCR; TCRdb lists only in-frame clones, some missing. The table lists approximately 83,000 clones, more than 85% of them singletons, with nearly 1.5% in the top ten. Sequenced sample: blood. This chain connects TRBV9 to TRBJ1-2; D is possibly TRBD1 (6 bases). The TCR sequence derives from a woman aged 30 to 39 in good health. CDR3 residues: CASSPRVGKGDGYTF. The CDR3 DNA reads TGTGCCAGCAGCCCCAGAGTAGGGAAGGGGGATGGCTACACCTTC.